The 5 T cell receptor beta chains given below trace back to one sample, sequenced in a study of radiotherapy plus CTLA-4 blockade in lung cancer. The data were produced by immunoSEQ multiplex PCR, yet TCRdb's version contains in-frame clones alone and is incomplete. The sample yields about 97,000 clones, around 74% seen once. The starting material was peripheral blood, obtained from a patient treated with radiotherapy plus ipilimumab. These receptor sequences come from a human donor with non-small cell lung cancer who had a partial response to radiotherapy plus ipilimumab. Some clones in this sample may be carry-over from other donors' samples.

This CDR3 reads CASSLPLGLGGEYEQYF. The CDR3 region has the DNA TGTGCCAGCAGCTTGCCCTTGGGGCTAGGAGGGGAGTACGAGCAGTACTTC. V and J are TRBV7-2 and TRBJ2-7; TRBD2 is a possible D gene (6 bases). Germline V gives CDR1 SGHTA, CDR2 FQGNSA. Trimming left V 3 bases short and J 4 bases short, with 22 bases between. The CDR3 spans 17 residues.

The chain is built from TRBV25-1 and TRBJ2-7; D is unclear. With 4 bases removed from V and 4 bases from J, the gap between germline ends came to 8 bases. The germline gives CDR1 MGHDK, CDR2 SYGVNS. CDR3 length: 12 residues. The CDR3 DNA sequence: TGTGCCAGCAGTGGCGACGGGTACGAGCAGTACTTC. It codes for CASSGDGYEQYF.

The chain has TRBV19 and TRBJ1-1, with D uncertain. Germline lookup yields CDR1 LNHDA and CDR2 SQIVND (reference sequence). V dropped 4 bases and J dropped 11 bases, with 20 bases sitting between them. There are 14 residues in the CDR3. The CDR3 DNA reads TGTGCCAGTAGTAGATCGGGAGAGTCTTCCTTCGCTTTCTTT. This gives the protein CASSRSGESSFAFF. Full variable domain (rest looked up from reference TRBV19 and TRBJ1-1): DGGITQSPKYLFRKEGQNVTLSCEQNLNHDAMYWYRQDPGQGLRLIYYSQIVNDFQKGDIAEGYSVSREKKESFPLTVTSAQKNPTAFYLCASSRSGESSFAFFGQGTRLTVV.

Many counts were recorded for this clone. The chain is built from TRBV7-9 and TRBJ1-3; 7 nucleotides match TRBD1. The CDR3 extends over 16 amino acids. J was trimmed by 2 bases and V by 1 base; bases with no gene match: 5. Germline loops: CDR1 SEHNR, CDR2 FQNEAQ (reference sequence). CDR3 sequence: CASSLGQGVPGNTIYF. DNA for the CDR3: TGTGCCAGCAGCTTAGGGCAGGGGGTCCCTGGAAACACCATATATTTT. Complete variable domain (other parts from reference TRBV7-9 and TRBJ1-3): DTGVSQNPRHKITKRGQNVTFRCDPISEHNRLYWYRQTLGQGPEFLTYFQNEAQLEKSRLLSDRFSAERPKGSFSTLEIQRTEQGDSAMYLCASSLGQGVPGNTIYFGEGSWLTVV.

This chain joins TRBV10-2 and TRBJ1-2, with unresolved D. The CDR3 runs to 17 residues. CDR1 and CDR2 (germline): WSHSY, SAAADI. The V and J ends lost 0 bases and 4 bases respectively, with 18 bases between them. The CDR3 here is CASSESRRSRLGYGYTF. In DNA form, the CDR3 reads TGCGCCAGCAGTGAGTCGAGAAGGAGCCGTCTTGGCTATGGCTACACCTTC.